This TCR beta chain was captured in a study of blood T cell repertoires in COVID-19. Whole-study context: Samples representing acute and convalescent COVID-19 were sourced from the United States, Italy and Spain.

Under the authors' procedure: The authors estimated nucleated cell counts from reference gene primer amplification. TCRdb keeps only in-frame clones here, not all; method: immunoSEQ multiplex PCR. V, J and clone size derive from that table, while D and trimming were established from the DNA sequence. The table includes about 240,000 clones, around 85% detected once. The CDR3 has 15 residues. Trimming removed 2 bases from V and 2 bases from J, with 10 bases in between. CDR1 is MNHEY and CDR2 is SVGAGI in the germline V gene. The J gene is TRBJ1-3, the V gene TRBV6-5; D uncertain. The sequencing input was peripheral blood. The receptor comes from a man aged 55-75 years with acute or convalescent COVID-19. For the CDR3, the DNA is TGTGCCAGCAGTTACGGGAGGATAGCTGGAAACACCATATATTTT. Its translation is CASSYGRIAGNTIYF.